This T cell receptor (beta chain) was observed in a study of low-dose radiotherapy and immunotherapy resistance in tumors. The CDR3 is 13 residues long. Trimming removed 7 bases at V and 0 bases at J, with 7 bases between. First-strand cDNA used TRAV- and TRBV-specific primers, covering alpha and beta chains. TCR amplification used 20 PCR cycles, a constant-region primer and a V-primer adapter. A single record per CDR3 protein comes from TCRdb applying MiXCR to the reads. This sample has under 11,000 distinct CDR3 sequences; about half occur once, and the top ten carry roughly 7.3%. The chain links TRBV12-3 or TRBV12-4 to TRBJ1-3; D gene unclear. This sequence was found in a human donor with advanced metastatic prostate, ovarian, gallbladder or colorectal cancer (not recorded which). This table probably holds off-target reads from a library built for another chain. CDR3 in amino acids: CASTRSSGNTIYF. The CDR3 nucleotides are TGTGCCAGCACGAGGAGCTCTGGAAACACCATATATTTT.